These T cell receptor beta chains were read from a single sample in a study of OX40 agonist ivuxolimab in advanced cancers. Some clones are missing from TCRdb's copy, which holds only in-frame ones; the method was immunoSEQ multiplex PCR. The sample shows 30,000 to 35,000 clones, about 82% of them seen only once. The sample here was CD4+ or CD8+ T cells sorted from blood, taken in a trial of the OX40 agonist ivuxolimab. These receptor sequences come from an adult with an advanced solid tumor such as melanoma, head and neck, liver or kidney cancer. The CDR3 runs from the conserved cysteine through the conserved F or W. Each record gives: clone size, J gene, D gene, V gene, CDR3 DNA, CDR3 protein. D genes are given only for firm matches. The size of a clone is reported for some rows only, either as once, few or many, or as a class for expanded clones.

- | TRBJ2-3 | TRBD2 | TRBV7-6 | TGTGCCAGCAGCTTAAGGGCGGGAGACCTCACAGATACGCAGTATTTT | CASSLRAGDLTDTQYF
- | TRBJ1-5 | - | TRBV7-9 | TGTGCCAGCAGCTTAAGCGGGGGGAATCAGCCCCAGCATTTT | CASSLSGGNQPQHF
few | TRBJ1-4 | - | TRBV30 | TGTGCCTGGAGTGTCGGACAAACTAATGAAAAACTGTTTTTT | CAWSVGQTNEKLFF
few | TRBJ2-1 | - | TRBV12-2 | TGTGCAAGTCGCTCCCAGGGGGAATCTACCTACAATGAGCAGTTCTTC | CASRSQGESTYNEQFF
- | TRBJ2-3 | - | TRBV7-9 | TGTGCCAGCAGTCCACCTAGCACAGATACGCAGTATTTT | CASSPPSTDTQYF
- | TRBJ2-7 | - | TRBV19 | TGTGCCAGTAGTCCATTTAGTGCCAACGAGCAGTACTTC | CASSPFSANEQYF
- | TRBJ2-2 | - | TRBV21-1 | TGTGCCAGCTACCTTCGGGACCCGGACACCGGGGAGCTGTTTTTT | CASYLRDPDTGELFF
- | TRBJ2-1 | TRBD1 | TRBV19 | TGTGCCAGTAGTATAGCCTCAGGGGGCACGGGGAATGAGCAGTTCTTC | CASSIASGGTGNEQFF
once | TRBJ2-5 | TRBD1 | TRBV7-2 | TGTGCCAGCAGCCGGACAGGGGGTTTTGGGGAGACCCAGTACTTC | CASSRTGGFGETQYF
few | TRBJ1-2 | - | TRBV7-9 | TGTGCCAGCAGCGCCTACGTTGACTATGGCTACACCTTC | CASSAYVDYGYTF
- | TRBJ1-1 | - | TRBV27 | TGTGCCAGCAGTTTGAGGGGGGGGTCCACTGAAGCTTTCTTT | CASSLRGGSTEAFF
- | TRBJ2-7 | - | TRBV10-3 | TGTGCCATCAGTGAAGCCTCTAGGGGCTACGAGCAGTACTTC | CAISEASRGYEQYF
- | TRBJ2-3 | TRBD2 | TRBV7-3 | TGTGCCAGCAGCCCCAAAAGCGGGGTCGGGGATACGCAGTATTTT | CASSPKSGVGDTQYF
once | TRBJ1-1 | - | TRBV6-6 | TGTGCCAGCTCGAGGGGGGAGGGGTTCACTGAAGCTTTCTTT | CASSRGEGFTEAFF
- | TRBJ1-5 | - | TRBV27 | TGTGCCAGCACCCTTTGGGCCGGTCAGCCCCAGCATTTT | CASTLWAGQPQHF
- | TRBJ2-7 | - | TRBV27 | TGTGCCAGCGCCCCCGGGGACCCTAACCACTACGAGCAGTACTTC | CASAPGDPNHYEQYF
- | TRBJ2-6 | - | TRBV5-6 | TGTGCCAGCAGCCGCATCTACAGCGATTCTGGGGCCAACGTCCTGACTTTC | CASSRIYSDSGANVLTF
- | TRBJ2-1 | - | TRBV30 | TGTGCCTGGAGTGCTCACGAGTCCAATGAGCAGTTCTTC | CAWSAHESNEQFF
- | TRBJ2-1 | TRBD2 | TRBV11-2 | TGTGCCAGCAGCTTACTAGCGGGAGGACTAGGTGAGCAGTTCTTC | CASSLLAGGLGEQFF
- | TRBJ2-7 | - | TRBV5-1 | TGCGCCAGCAGCCCTGGCCGAATGGCGGGGTTGGGATACGAGCAGTACTTC | CASSPGRMAGLGYEQYF
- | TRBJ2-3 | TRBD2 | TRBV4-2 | TGTGCCAGCAGCCAAGATTGGGGCAGCGGGAGCAGCACAGATACGCAGTATTTT | CASSQDWGSGSSTDTQYF
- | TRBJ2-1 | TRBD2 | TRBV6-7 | TGTGCCAGCAGTTACTGCGGGGGCTACAATGAGCAGTTCTTC | CASSYCGGYNEQFF
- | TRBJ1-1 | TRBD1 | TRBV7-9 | TGTGCCAGCAGCTCCGGACAGGGAATGAACACTGAAGCTTTCTTT | CASSSGQGMNTEAFF
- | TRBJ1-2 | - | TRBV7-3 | TGTGCCAGCAGCTTAACAGGGGACTATGGCTACACCTTC | CASSLTGDYGYTF
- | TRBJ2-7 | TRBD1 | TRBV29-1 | TGCAGCGTTGAAGATCTCCCGACGGGGACAGGTATCCACGAGCAGTACTTC | CSVEDLPTGTGIHEQYF
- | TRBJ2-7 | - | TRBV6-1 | TGTGCCAGCAGTGAAGCGGTCTACGAGCAGTACTTC | CASSEAVYEQYF